The clone carrying this T cell receptor (beta chain) has more than one count but fewer than ten. Its antigen is unidentified. TCRdb re-derived calls from the RT-PCR reads in MiXCR, one entry per CDR3 protein. This table holds approximately 520,000 distinct CDR3 sequences, about 25% found once. These data are taken from a study of response to subunit inactivated influenza vaccine. The study, taken as a whole, reports: There was a suggestion from the authors that each seasonal influenza vaccination recruits few new T cells.

Looked up from germline, CDR1 is DFQATT and CDR2 is SNEGSKA (reference sequence). The CDR3 consists of 16 residues. The V segment lost 6 bases and the J segment 0 bases; nucleotides outside the gene matches: 10. The rearrangement links TRBV20-1 to TRBJ1-5, with 8 bases identical to TRBD1. The sample consisted of CD4+ T cells sorted from PBMCs, taken 4 to 6 days after vaccination. The source is a man between 45 and 60 years old who received an inactivated influenza vaccine. CDR3 residues: CSARGQERYSNQPQHF. The CDR3 DNA follows: TGCAGTGCCAGGGGACAGGAAAGGTATAGCAATCAGCCCCAGCATTTT.